The 20 T cell receptor beta chains listed next were all sequenced from one sample in a study of regulatory T cells in long-lasting Graves disease. Relying on iRepertoire HTBI primers and Arm-PCR of CDR3 regions, the team built TCR beta libraries. From the multiplex PCR reads, TCRdb called clonotypes with MiXCR, one entry per CDR3 protein. The repertoire includes roughly 500,000 distinct CDR3 sequences, about 12% of them detected once, and around 9.3% sits in the top ten. Time point noted: newly diagnosed GD, antithyroid drugs for less than 3 months. Extracted RNA from PBMCs served as the source of the TCR library. The same data also contributed to another study, on T cells in Graves' hyperthyroidism and ophthalmopathy.

The sample here was peripheral blood mononuclear cells (PBMCs), taken at new diagnosis, from a patient treated with antithyroid drugs. These receptors all come from a woman in her twenties or thirties with Graves disease.

This clonotype was recorded at least ten times. The V call is TRBV14, the J call TRBJ1-2, with D hard to call. The CDR3 is 18 amino acids. V was trimmed by 1 base and J by 3 bases, leaving 21 bases between them. Germline CDR1 is SGHDN and CDR2 is FVKESK. CDR3 sequence (DNA): TGTGCCAGCAGCCAAGCCGAACCTTCACAGAAAAGGGACTATGGCTACACCTTC. Translating gives CASSQAEPSQKRDYGYTF.

This clonotype has a handful of counts. This chain joins TRBV10-2 and TRBJ2-6; unclear D gene. This CDR3 is built from 15 residues. Germline-derived CDR1 and CDR2 are WSHSY and SAAADI. V gave up 1 base and J gave up 0 bases, with 4 bases separating them. The CDR3 bases are TGCGCCAGCAGTGAGTACAGCTCTGGGGCCAACGTCCTGACTTTC. It specifies CASSEYSSGANVLTF.

This clonotype appeared many times. The rearrangement joins TRBV12-3 or TRBV12-4 to TRBJ2-2; tentative D call: TRBD1 (5 bases). This CDR3 spans 14 amino acids. The ends were cut back, 7 bases at V and 8 bases at J, with 17 bases in the middle. CDR3 nucleotide sequence: TGTGCCAGCACCCTAAGGGCCCAGGGAGGGGAGCTGTTTTTT. Translation gives CASTLRAQGGELFF.

This clonotype was observed many times. The rearrangement links TRBV6-2 or TRBV6-3 to TRBJ1-2, with TRBD1 identical over 8 bases. V was clipped by 5 bases and J by 6 bases; unmatched bases: 14. CDR1 MNHEY and CDR2 SVGEGT come from the germline V gene. The CDR3 consists of 16 residues. The CDR3 coding sequence is TGTGCCAGCAGTGAATTATCTCTGGACAGGGCGAATGGCTACACCTTC. Amino acid sequence: CASSELSLDRANGYTF.

The V gene is TRBV10-3, the J gene TRBJ2-1; D unresolved. The CDR3 is 15 residues long. CDR1 ENHRY and CDR2 SYGVKD come from the germline V gene. V dropped 3 bases and J dropped 2 bases, with 11 bases sitting between them. The chain's CDR3 is CAISDKGPAYNEQFF. The CDR3 DNA reads TGTGCCATCAGTGATAAGGGTCCGGCCTACAATGAGCAGTTCTTC.

This clonotype appeared a few times. At one end the junction does not follow the germline gene, possibly because of a read error. This chain joins TRBV6-4 and TRBJ2-5; D possibly uses TRBD1 or TRBD2 (5 bases each). CDR1 and CDR2 (germline): MRHNA, SNTAGT. This CDR3 is 16 amino acids long. The CDR3 loop reads CASSYSSPGRGETQYF. As DNA, the CDR3 is TGTGCCAGCAGTTACTCGAGTCCGGGACGGGGCGAGACCCAGTACTTC.

This clonotype was seen ten or more times. V is TRBV28 and J is TRBJ2-7; TRBD2 matches at 9 bases. The trim removed 5 bases at V and 4 bases at J, leaving 9 bases unmatched. The CDR3 runs 15 residues. Looked up from germline, CDR1 is MDHEN and CDR2 is SYDVKM. The CDR3 nucleotides are TGTGCCAGCAGTGCCCTAGCGGGGAAGAGGTACGAGCAGTACTTC. It codes for CASSALAGKRYEQYF.

This clonotype was counted between two and nine times. The J gene is TRBJ2-7, the V gene TRBV20-1, with 9 bases lining up with TRBD1. The V segment lost 6 bases and the J segment 4 bases; nucleotides outside the gene matches: 10. CDR3 size: 14 residues. Germline assignment: CDR1 DFQATT and CDR2 SNEGSKA (reference sequence). This chain's CDR3 is CSAKNRGHRYEQYF. The DNA of the CDR3 is TGCAGTGCCAAAAACAGGGGGCATCGATACGAGCAGTACTTC.

The chain is built from TRBV12-3 or TRBV12-4 and TRBJ2-3; D ambiguous. Trimming stripped 1 base from V and 6 bases from J, with 8 bases between. This CDR3 is built from 13 residues. The DNA for the CDR3 is TGTGCCAGCAGTTTAGTAGCCCAGGATACGCAGTATTTT. This codes for CASSLVAQDTQYF.

This clonotype was recorded at least ten times. The V gene is TRBV18, the J gene TRBJ2-5; 7 positions agree with TRBD2. This CDR3 is 13 amino acids long. CDR1 is KGHSH and CDR2 is LQKENI in the germline V gene. V was clipped by 3 bases and J by 3 bases; unmatched bases: 1. Here the CDR3 DNA reads TGTGCCAGCTCACCGGGGGGGGAAGAGACCCAGTACTTC. Amino acids: CASSPGGEETQYF.

This clonotype came up many times. This rearrangement joins TRBV3-1 to TRBJ2-1; TRBD2 agrees at 7 bases. Germline-derived CDR1 and CDR2 are LGHDT and YNNKEL (reference sequence). CDR3 length equals 16 residues. Trimming removed 5 bases from V and 6 bases from J; junction bases left unmatched: 13. The CDR3 nucleotides are TGTGCCAGCAGCTCCTGGGGGAGGGGTCGGAGCAATGAGCAGTTCTTC. Encoded protein: CASSSWGRGRSNEQFF.

The sample holds a few counts of this clonotype. The chain has TRBV27 and TRBJ2-1, with D perhaps matching TRBD1 (5 bases). Germline CDR1 is MNHEY and CDR2 is SMNVEV (reference sequence). The V and J ends lost 4 bases and 0 bases respectively, with 7 bases between them. The length of the CDR3 is 14 residues. DNA of the CDR3: TGTGCCAGCAGTTGGGGCAGCTCCTACAATGAGCAGTTCTTC. Translation: CASSWGSSYNEQFF.

This clonotype appeared many times. The CDR3 DNA is TGTGCCAGTAGTATGGAGGGGACGGGCAGACCAACTAATGAAAAACTGTTTTTT. Protein sequence: CASSMEGTGRPTNEKLFF. This sequence joins TRBV19 and TRBJ1-4, with a possible D match to TRBD1 (5 bases). Germline lookup yields CDR1 LNHDA and CDR2 SQIVND (reference sequence). The CDR3 loop spans 18 amino acids. V was pared by 3 bases and J by 0 bases, with 17 bases between.

This clonotype appeared a few times. This chain uses TRBV6-5 with TRBJ1-1; D is unresolved. The CDR3 spans 14 residues. Between the trimmed V and J ends, which lost 2 bases and 11 bases, there was a span of 18 bases. CDR1 and CDR2 from the germline V gene are MNHEY and SVGAGI. The CDR3 is CASSYGNGRSGAFF. The CDR3 DNA follows: TGTGCCAGCAGTTACGGAAACGGCAGGTCGGGTGCTTTCTTT.

This clonotype was observed at least ten times. A much larger clonotype is one base distant, so this may be a read error. The chain combines TRBV6-1 with TRBJ1-1, with 7 bases identical to TRBD1. This CDR3 region has 13 residues. In germline, CDR1 is MNHNS, CDR2 SASEGT. The CDR3 is CASMVQGNTKAFF. The DNA for the CDR3 is TGTGCCAGCATGGTACAGGGGAACACTAAAGCTTTCTTT.

This clonotype showed up many times. This chain links TRBV18 with TRBJ2-7; 12 bases are shared with TRBD1. Germline CDR1 is KGHSH and CDR2 is LQKENI. Unmatched junction bases numbered 12, after V lost 0 bases and J lost 12 bases. This CDR3 is 16 amino acids long. CDR3 sequence: CASSPPGTGGLKVGYF. In nucleotides, the CDR3 is TGTGCCAGCTCACCACCCGGGACAGGGGGCCTTAAGGTCGGGTACTTC.

In this sample, this clonotype turned up many times. The chain couples TRBV6-1 to TRBJ1-6; tentatively, D is TRBD1 (6 bases). The CDR3 is made up of 16 amino acids. CDR1 is MNHNS, CDR2 SASEGT, per germline. V shed 5 bases and J shed 9 bases, with 20 bases lying between them. The CDR3 nucleotides are TGTGCCAGCAGTACTCCCTTCGGACAGCTAGGTTCACCCCTCCACTTT. The encoded protein is CASSTPFGQLGSPLHF.

This clonotype was recorded at least ten times. CDR3 coding DNA: TGTGCCACCTCACTAGCGAGTGAGCAGTTCTTC. Translating it yields CATSLASEQFF. The chain combines TRBV24-1 with TRBJ2-1; TRBD2 matches 7 bases. V trimming: 9 bases; J trimming: 9 bases; junction bases outside the gene matches: 4. Per germline, CDR1 KGHDR and CDR2 SFDVKD. This CDR3 region has 11 residues.

This clonotype occurred many times. The chain recombines TRBV11-2 with TRBJ2-3; D unclear. V was trimmed by 5 bases and J by 6 bases, leaving 15 bases between them. The CDR3 loop spans 14 amino acids. Germline V lookup: CDR1 SGHAT, CDR2 FQNNGV. The CDR3 protein is CASSLNVAWDTQYF. CDR3 nucleotides: TGTGCCAGCAGCCTTAACGTAGCCTGGGATACGCAGTATTTT.

This clonotype has at least ten counts. This rearrangement joins TRBV5-1 to TRBJ1-1; no reliable D call. V was shortened by 5 bases and J by 1 base, with 9 bases between the two germline ends. The germline gives CDR1 SGHRS, CDR2 YFSETQ. The CDR3 runs to 13 residues. The CDR3 coding sequence is TGCGCCAGCAGGCCGCCGCGGAACACTGAAGCTTTCTTT. Its translation: CASRPPRNTEAFF.